This T cell receptor beta chain was sequenced during a study of blood T cell repertoires in COVID-19 (dated by TCRdb to the early 2020s). General notes on the study: The collaborator samples originated in the United States, Italy and Spain and spanned the acute and convalescent phases of COVID-19. The prospective study material was composed of cDNA or gDNA derived from T cells, B-cell-depleted T cells, or PBMCs. Subjects who had been exposed to COVID-19, were actively infected with it, or had recovered from it provided the deeply sampled blood TCRbeta repertoires that made up the dataset. The repertoires were made available in a free public database intended to serve as a resource for research on the immune response to SARS-CoV-2. The samples were drawn from the first 160 participants of the ongoing ImmuneRACE study and from 950 to 1,500 subjects provided by 6 global collaborators. A de-identified subject ID, COVID-19 status, age in years and sex were almost always included in the sample metadata. Where HLA class I and class II types were available, the types were taken from metadata supplied by the sample provider, not from assay-based typing. Study-wide findings and limitations: The quantity of clinical and demographic metadata differed by source and by participant and was supplied without curation.

Of note for this clone: The antigen it recognizes is unknown. The sample holds no much larger clone one base away, and base qualities are not on file.

Whole blood was collected in K2EDTA tubes by collaborating institutions according to the institutions' own protocols. For TCRbeta analysis, collaborator samples were shipped as frozen whole blood, as isolated PBMCs, or as DNA extracted from either sample type. Taken from the germline V gene, the CDR1 and CDR2 loops are MNHEY and SVGAGI. V and J are trimmed by 7 bases and 3 bases, and the gene matches miss 7 bases of the junction. Reading from cysteine to phenylalanine, the CDR3 counts 15 amino acids. The retained sequence is limited to the CDR3, 45 bases, with the frame set at the first base. TCRbeta CDR3 regions were amplified from genomic DNA by means of the immunoSEQ Assay, a bias-controlled multiplex PCR. The paper's data handling went like this. The number of nucleated cells in each sample was estimated by amplification of reference gene primers within the assay. To quantify the absolute abundance of each unique TCRbeta CDR3 rearrangement, sequence reads were collapsed and filtered. For each sample, productive Simpson clonality was calculated as the square root of Simpson's diversity index across productive rearrangements. TCRdb holds this immuneACCESS table with in-frame rearrangements only. Some clones are missing; in checked studies, unresolved V genes explain under half, and the rest has no known cause. The DNA was the basis for D and trimming; V, J and clone size are from that table. This sample lists approximately 16,000 clones; 65% to 85% were detected once. The ten most abundant clones make up roughly 15% of the sample.

Specimen: peripheral blood. This TCR was recovered from a human donor in a cohort sampled during active COVID-19. The V gene is TRBV6-5 and the J gene is TRBJ1-3; 9 bases in the middle match TRBD1. Here is the DNA: TGTGCCAGCACTCGGGACAGGGAGAATGGAAACACCATATATTTT. It specifies CASTRDRENGNTIYF.